This entry features one T cell receptor beta chain sequence. This clonotype turned up a few times. Its antigen is currently not known. Base qualities are missing; no much larger clone stands one base away. CDR1 and CDR2, per the germline V gene (reference sequence), are GTSNPN and SVGIG. From the cysteine up to the phenylalanine, the CDR3 has a length of 13 residues. The entry retains the CDR3 DNA only, 39 bases that are in frame from base 1. The V end gives up 4 bases and the J end 1 base, leaving 4 bases in the junction not matched to a gene. This entry comes from a study of T-cell memory formation after mild COVID-19 (dated by TCRdb to about 2021). Turning to the overall study: TCR sequence clusters from the two donors were found to be largely donor specific. T-cell clones expanding and contracting after mild COVID-19 in a couple of donors were tracked by longitudinal TCRalpha and TCRbeta repertoire sequencing. The cohort was made up of two young adult volunteers, one female and one male, who were previously healthy.

The study at large found these results: The second-wave clones that peaked on day 37 were not confirmed to be SARS-CoV-2 specific. Contracting CD4+ clones were located mainly in the CM and EM memory subsets, whereas CD8+ clones were found to be enriched in EMRA. Only a couple of mild cases were covered by the study, and larger cohorts that include severe cases with pre-infection samples were considered necessary. The detection of some responding clones in pre-infection memory suggests that pre-existing cross-reactive memory T cells joined the SARS-CoV-2 response. Clones contracting from day 15 to 85 had balanced CD4/CD8 phenotypes, while a second wave expanding from day 15 to 37 was biased towards CD4+.

PBMCs were isolated by Ficoll-Paque density gradient centrifugation. The instrument given in TCRdb is Illumina NovaSeq 6000. TCRalpha and TCRbeta cDNA libraries were built by 5'RACE with constant-segment primers, adding sample barcodes and unique molecular identifiers. Trizol reagent was used to extract RNA from every sample. Library amplification was performed in two PCR steps, and a second sample barcode and Illumina TruSeq adapters were introduced in the second step. Sequencing of libraries was performed on an Illumina NovaSeq with 2 x 150 bp paired-end reads. Concerning the study's data processing: With migec v1.2.7, reads were demultiplexed and then collapsed into UMI-guided consensus sequences. Using mixcr v2.1.11, UMI consensuses were aligned to TRA and TRB V and J templates and then assembled into clonotypes. Expanded or contracted clonotypes were those called significant by both edgeR and NoisET, with noise models trained on biological replicates. For edgeR calls, the cutoffs were a false discovery rate-adjusted p below 0.01 and a log2 fold-change threshold of 1. As an exploratory analysis of dynamics, PCA with hierarchical clustering was applied to max-normalized trajectories of the 1000 most abundant clonotypes. Separately sequenced CD4+ and CD8+ repertoires were used to assign a CD4 or CD8 phenotype to each responding clone. TCRdb trimmed the raw reads at Q25, called clones with MiXCR and kept productive beta chains. Here each entry gathers all rows of one CDR3 protein and keeps the most common genes and DNA. TCRdb, rather than the study authors, made the V and J calls. In this sample the table shows 550,000 to 700,000 distinct CDR3 sequences, 15% to 20% of which occur a single time. 12% of the sample lies in the top ten.

The chain was built from TRBV30 and TRBJ2-7; 7 bases in the middle match TRBD1. The sample taken for sequencing was PBMCs or a T cell subset sorted from them (not recorded which). This TCR derives from an adult woman who had mild COVID-19 (a few samples of this study predate the infection). The sample titles of this study are shuffled in the database, so cell type and time point are left out; the donor was told from shared clones. The DNA sequence is as follows: TGTGCCTGGAACCCCAGGGGGTCCTACGAGCAGTACTTC. Its protein is CAWNPRGSYEQYF.